Each of the 30 T cell receptor beta chains below was sequenced from the same sample in a study of regulatory T cells in long-lasting Graves disease. Building the TCR beta libraries relied on iRepertoire HTBI primers, and CDR3 regions underwent Arm-PCR. TCRdb re-analysed the multiplex PCR reads in MiXCR, keeping a single row per CDR3 protein. The data show more than 450,000 distinct CDR3 sequences, approximately 12% seen once. The time point is: newly diagnosed GD, antithyroid drugs for less than 3 months. RNA extracted from PBMCs served as the sequencing template. Another study also made use of these data, one on T cells in Graves' hyperthyroidism and ophthalmopathy.

Sample: peripheral blood mononuclear cells (PBMCs), taken at new diagnosis, from a patient treated with antithyroid drugs. The origin of the receptors is a woman aged 25 to 39 with Graves disease.

This chain connects TRBV3-1 to TRBJ2-1; tentatively, D is TRBD2 (5 bases). V lost 0 bases and J lost 2, with 17 bases in between. Germline V gene data show CDR1 as LGHDT and CDR2 as YNNKEL (reference sequence). This CDR3 is 18 amino acids long. This CDR3 is CASSQDGIGLDAYNEQFF. CDR3 sequence (DNA): TGTGCCAGCAGCCAAGACGGGATCGGGTTAGACGCCTACAATGAGCAGTTCTTC.

For this clonotype: A much larger clone sits a single nucleotide away, making a read error possible. J is TRBJ2-2 and V is TRBV18; weak D call: TRBD2 (5 bases). CDR1 and CDR2 from the germline V gene are KGHSH and LQKENI. CDR3 size: 17 residues. Written as DNA, the CDR3 is TGTGCCAGCTCACCACGGGTAGCGAGGACGAACACCAGGGAGCTGTTTTTT. It specifies CASSPRVARTNTRELFF.

This clonotype showed up many times. The V gene is TRBV20-1, the J gene TRBJ2-3; D might be TRBD1 (6 bases). V lost 5 bases and J lost 3, with 9 bases in between. CDR3 size: 12 residues. The germline V gene encodes CDR1 DFQATT and CDR2 SNEGSKA (reference sequence). CDR3 region: CSASRGTDTQYF. CDR3 coding DNA: TGCAGTGCTTCCAGGGGAACAGATACGCAGTATTTT.

This clonotype has more than one count but fewer than ten. V and J are TRBV7-9 and TRBJ2-4; D is unresolved. There are 14 residues in the CDR3. Deletions cut 5 bases from V and 0 bases from J, with 8 bases between. Per the germline V gene, CDR1 is SEHNR and CDR2 is FQNEAQ (reference sequence). The CDR3 here is CASSPNVAKNIQYF. In DNA form, the CDR3 reads TGTGCCAGCAGCCCTAACGTAGCCAAAAACATTCAGTACTTC.

This clonotype was seen repeatedly, ten times or more. The chain links TRBV7-2 to TRBJ1-6; maybe TRBD1 (5 bases). Germline assignment: CDR1 SGHTA and CDR2 FQGNSA. The germline V and J ends were trimmed by 5 bases and 7 bases, with 9 bases remaining between them. The CDR3 is made up of 13 amino acids. CDR3: CASSRGGNSPLHF. The CDR3 nucleotides are TGTGCCAGCAGCCGCGGGGGGAATTCACCCCTCCACTTT.

This clonotype was found a few times. A much larger clonotype is one base distant, so this may be a read error. The chain is built from TRBV7-9 and TRBJ1-1; 7 positions agree with TRBD1. This CDR3 comprises 14 residues. CDR1 is SEHNR, CDR2 FQNEAQ, per germline (reference sequence). V trimming: 1 base; J trimming: 4 bases; junction bases outside the gene matches: 3. CDR3 loop: CASSLGQGFTEAFF. DNA for the CDR3: TGTGCCAGCAGCTTAGGACAGGGATTCACTGAAGCTTTCTTT.

This clonotype was picked up many times. The rearrangement links TRBV19 to TRBJ2-2, with TRBD1 as a possible D gene (5 bases). Germline CDR1 reads LNHDA; CDR2 reads SQIVND (reference sequence). The CDR3 length is 14 residues. V was shortened by 7 bases and J by 6 bases, with 15 bases between the two germline ends. The CDR3 spells CASTEARDPGELFF. DNA for the CDR3: TGTGCCAGTACCGAGGCCAGGGATCCCGGGGAGCTGTTTTTT.

This clonotype appeared many times. The chain has TRBV5-1 and TRBJ2-1, with D possibly matching TRBD2 (6 bases). The CDR3 extends over 16 amino acids. Germline lookup yields CDR1 SGHRS and CDR2 YFSETQ. Trimming pared 4 bases from V and 9 bases from J, leaving 23 bases between. The DNA for the CDR3 is TGCGCCAGCAGCGAGGCCCCGGGGGATGCCGTGGGTGAGCAGTTCTTC. It translates to CASSEAPGDAVGEQFF. Complete variable domain (other parts from reference TRBV5-1 and TRBJ2-1): KAGVTQTPRYLIKTRGQQVTLSCSPISGHRSVSWYQQTPGQGLQFLFEYFSETQRNKGNFPGRFSGRQFSNSRSEMNVSTLELGDSALYLCASSEAPGDAVGEQFFGPGTRLTVL.

This clonotype was seen ten or more times. This sequence joins TRBV2 and TRBJ2-7, with a weak D call TRBD1 (6 bases). CDR3 size: 15 residues. V lost 6 bases to trimming and J lost 3 bases, with 18 bases between them. CDR1 is SNHLY, CDR2 FYNNEI, per germline. As DNA, the CDR3 is TGTGCCAGCAGCCGTACAGGGTCAGACTTCTACGAGCAGTACTTC. It is translated as CASSRTGSDFYEQYF.

This clonotype was counted only a few times. A much larger clone differs by one base, so this may be a read error. V and J are TRBV30 and TRBJ2-2; D is unclear. Trimming stripped 0 bases from V and 6 bases from J, with 8 bases between. The CDR3 loop spans 13 amino acids. Looked up from germline, CDR1 is GTSNPN and CDR2 is SVGIG (reference sequence). The CDR3 reads CAWSVINAGELFF. As DNA, the CDR3 is TGTGCCTGGAGTGTGATTAACGCCGGGGAGCTGTTTTTT.

J is TRBJ1-5 and V is TRBV29-1; D is ambiguous. The germline V gene has CDR1 SQVTM and CDR2 ANQGSEA. V was pared by 4 bases and J by 4 bases, with 8 bases between. The CDR3 covers 12 residues. CDR3 DNA: TGCAGCGTTGCATGGGGAAATCAGCCCCAGCATTTT. This translates into CSVAWGNQPQHF.

This sequence joins TRBV6-1 and TRBJ2-7, with unresolved D. CDR3 size: 13 residues. Trimming pared 3 bases from V and 3 bases from J, leaving 9 bases between. The germline gives CDR1 MNHNS, CDR2 SASEGT. The chain's CDR3 is CASSEKTHYEQYF. The CDR3 bases are TGTGCCAGCAGTGAGAAGACACACTACGAGCAGTACTTC.

Many counts were recorded for this clonotype. V and J are TRBV4-3 and TRBJ2-3; 15 nucleotides line up with TRBD2. The CDR3 extends over 17 amino acids. From germline, CDR1 is LGHNA and CDR2 YSLEER. With V trimmed by 7 bases and J by 2 bases, 7 bases remained unmatched. The DNA for the CDR3 is TGCGCCAGCACCCCCGGACTAGCGGGAGGGCCCACAGATACGCAGTATTTT. Translation gives CASTPGLAGGPTDTQYF.

This clonotype was detected ten times or more. The rearrangement links TRBV12-3 or TRBV12-4 to TRBJ2-1; the match to TRBD2 covers 12 bases. The V and J ends lost 5 bases and 4 bases, in that order; junction bases with no gene match: 9. The CDR3 runs 17 residues. The chain's CDR3 is CASSPRGLAGIYNEQFF. The CDR3 region has the DNA TGTGCCAGCAGTCCCCGCGGACTAGCGGGGATATACAATGAGCAGTTCTTC.

This clonotype was counted at least ten times. The chain employs TRBV5-1 and TRBJ2-2; tentatively, D is TRBD2 (5 bases). Trimming stripped 6 bases from V and 4 bases from J, with 16 bases between. The CDR3 extends over 15 amino acids. The germline V gene encodes CDR1 SGHRS and CDR2 YFSETQ. CDR3: CASKPSPGGTGELFF. CDR3 DNA: TGCGCCAGCAAACCATCCCCCGGAGGCACCGGGGAGCTGTTTTTT. The complete variable domain, with remaining parts taken from reference TRBV5-1 and TRBJ2-2, reads KAGVTQTPRYLIKTRGQQVTLSCSPISGHRSVSWYQQTPGQGLQFLFEYFSETQRNKGNFPGRFSGRQFSNSRSEMNVSTLELGDSALYLCASKPSPGGTGELFFGEGSRLTVL.

With regard to this clonotype: It may be a read error: a sequence one base away is much more abundant. The rearrangement links TRBV9 to TRBJ2-1, with 12 nucleotides matching TRBD2. The CDR3 has 17 amino acids. Germline assignment: CDR1 SGDLS and CDR2 YYNGEE. Written as DNA, the CDR3 is TGTGCCAGCAGCGGACGACTAGCGGGAGTCACCTACGATGAGCAGTTCTTC. Protein: CASSGRLAGVTYDEQFF.

This chain joins TRBV2 and TRBJ2-3, with 10 bases that match TRBD1. In germline, CDR1 is SNHLY, CDR2 FYNNEI. The ends lost 2 bases at V and 6 bases at J; junction bases unmatched: 5. This CDR3 contains 15 residues. CDR3 amino acids: CASSERQGARDTQYF. The DNA for the CDR3 is TGTGCCAGCAGTGAAAGACAGGGGGCGCGGGATACGCAGTATTTT.

This clonotype came up a few times. This sequence joins TRBV30 and TRBJ2-1; TRBD1 matches at 7 bases. The J call may be mistaken, given a closer DNA end match to TRBJ2-5. Looked up from germline, CDR1 is GTSNPN and CDR2 is SVGIG (reference sequence). This CDR3 has 15 amino acids. CDR3 region: CAWSVQGSRQETQYF. Here the CDR3 DNA reads TGTGCCTGGAGTGTACAGGGGAGTCGACAAGAGACCCAGTACTTC.

This sequence joins TRBV7-9 and TRBJ2-2; D remains ambiguous. Germline V gene data show CDR1 as SEHNR and CDR2 as FQNEAQ (reference sequence). The V gene lost 8 bases and the J gene lost 4 bases, with 5 bases spanning the gap. The CDR3 has 11 amino acids. CDR3 DNA: TGTGCCAGCCCGATCACCGGGGAGCTGTTTTTT. Amino acids: CASPITGELFF.

In this sample, this clonotype turned up many times. The chain joins TRBV12-3 or TRBV12-4 to TRBJ2-2; D is unresolved. The CDR3 loop spans 14 amino acids. Deletions cut 7 bases from V and 7 bases from J, with 16 bases between. CDR3 nucleotides: TGTGCCAGCACCCTAACTCAAAGGTTCGGGGAGCTGTTTTTT. Protein sequence: CASTLTQRFGELFF.

This chain links TRBV7-8 with TRBJ2-1; the D gene could be TRBD1 or TRBD2 (6 bases each). This CDR3 is 15 amino acids long. CDR1 SGHVS and CDR2 FQNEAQ come from the germline V gene. V was cut by 5 bases and J by 5 bases, with 16 bases left in between. CDR3 sequence (DNA): TGTGCCAGCAGCCCGCGGAGGGGGGTGAACAATGAGCAGTTCTTC. The encoded protein is CASSPRRGVNNEQFF.

About this clonotype itself: A much larger clone lies one base from this, so it may be a read error. The CDR3 sequence: CSAADRGHSPLRF. CDR3 bases: TGCAGTGCTGCTGACAGGGGCCATTCACCCCTCCGCTTT. The chain employs TRBV20-1 and TRBJ1-6, with 8 bases matching TRBD1. Germline values: CDR1 DFQATT, CDR2 SNEGSKA (reference sequence). This CDR3 has 13 amino acids.

There are a few counts of this clonotype. A read error may explain this, as a much larger clone is one base away. This chain uses TRBV6-1 with TRBJ2-1; 11 nucleotides match TRBD2. CDR1 and CDR2 from the germline V gene are MNHNS and SASEGT. This CDR3 has 15 amino acids. After removal of 4 bases from V and 1 base from J, the junction contained 0 bases not matched to a gene. CDR3: CASSVAGGSYNEQFF. The CDR3 DNA sequence: TGTGCCAGCAGTGTAGCGGGAGGGTCCTACAATGAGCAGTTCTTC.

The genes are TRBV27 and TRBJ1-4; maybe TRBD1 (6 bases). CDR3 length: 14 amino acids. Trimming took off 6 bases at V and 2 bases at J, with 10 bases between the two ends. Germline V gives CDR1 MNHEY, CDR2 SMNVEV (reference sequence). The CDR3 DNA reads TGTGCCAGCAGCCTTCAGGGGACTAATGAAAAACTGTTTTTT. Residues: CASSLQGTNEKLFF.

This clonotype was detected a few times. It may be a read error: a sequence one base away is much more abundant. This sequence joins TRBV5-1 and TRBJ2-3; D is possibly TRBD1 (6 bases). Germline assignment: CDR1 SGHRS and CDR2 YFSETQ. This CDR3 is built from 14 residues. The CDR3 here is CPSSLGQTTDTQYF. Here the CDR3 DNA reads TGCCCCAGCAGCCTCGGACAGACCACAGATACGCAGTATTTT.

This clonotype was detected only a few times. The rearrangement uses TRBV29-1 and TRBJ2-7; 7 positions agree with TRBD2. CDR3 length: 14 residues. With 1 base clipped from V and 4 bases from J, the junction kept 7 bases outside the gene matches. Germline V lookup: CDR1 SQVTM, CDR2 ANQGSEA. DNA of the CDR3: TGCAGCGTTGAAGGGGGGGGGAGCGGGTACGAGCAGTACTTC. Its protein product is CSVEGGGSGYEQYF.

This clonotype showed up many times. The chain carries TRBV27 and TRBJ2-7, with 9 bases aligning to TRBD1. This CDR3 region has 16 residues. Looked up from germline, CDR1 is MNHEY and CDR2 is SMNVEV (reference sequence). Trimming at V came to 0 bases and at J to 4 bases, leaving 7 bases not matched to a gene. CDR3: CASSLSAGTGTYEQYF. The CDR3 DNA follows: TGTGCCAGCAGTTTATCTGCCGGGACAGGGACTTACGAGCAGTACTTC.

This clonotype was counted many times. V usage is TRBV27 and J usage is TRBJ1-6; the D gene is possibly TRBD1 (6 bases). Trimming left V 5 bases short and J 9 bases short, with 23 bases between. The CDR3 extends over 17 amino acids. Looked up from germline, CDR1 is MNHEY and CDR2 is SMNVEV (reference sequence). The CDR3 spells CASSPNPGNRARSPLHF. The CDR3 region has the DNA TGTGCCAGCAGTCCGAACCCTGGGAACAGGGCCCGTTCACCCCTCCACTTT.

This clonotype was seen many times. The V gene is TRBV2, the J gene TRBJ2-3; D is undetermined. Trimming left V 2 bases short and J 0 bases short, with 6 bases between. The CDR3 is 14 amino acids. Germline lookup yields CDR1 SNHLY and CDR2 FYNNEI. The CDR3 spells CASSELASTDTQYF. In DNA, the CDR3 is TGTGCCAGCAGTGAACTGGCTAGCACAGATACGCAGTATTTT. Full variable domain (missing parts from reference TRBV2 and TRBJ2-3): EPEVTQTPSHQVTQMGQEVILRCVPISNHLYFYWYRQILGQKVEFLVSFYNNEISEKSEIFDDQFSVERPDGSNFTLKIRSTKLEDSAMYFCASSELASTDTQYFGPGTRLTVL.

This clonotype was observed at least ten times. The V call is TRBV4-3, the J call TRBJ1-2; 9 bases align to TRBD1. V was pared by 0 bases and J by 11 bases, with 10 bases of the junction left unmatched. From germline, CDR1 is LGHNA and CDR2 YSLEER. The CDR3 is made up of 15 amino acids. The CDR3, as DNA: TGCGCCAGCAGCCAAGACCGGACAGGGGTTTCGAGGTACACCTTC. It yields the protein CASSQDRTGVSRYTF.